This is a list of T cell receptor beta chains from one sample in a study of blood T cell repertoires in COVID-19. Method: immunoSEQ multiplex PCR; TCRdb's copy keeps in-frame clones and lacks some. The table includes under 350,000 clones, roughly 85% detected once. Sample: peripheral blood. Every receptor here comes from a human donor in a cohort sampled during active COVID-19. Both conserved end residues are part of each CDR3. D genes are given only for firm matches. Not every row has a clone size; where given, it reads once, few, many or a size class.

>TRBJ2-5|-|-|11|TRBV2
TGTGCCAGCAGAGAGCAAGAGACCCAGTACTTC
CASREQETQYF
>TRBJ2-7|-|TRBD1|15|TRBV13
TGTGCCAGCAGCCCTCCAGGGGGCGCCTTGTACGAGCAGTACTTC
CASSPPGGALYEQYF
>TRBJ1-5|-|-|17|TRBV5-8
TGTGCCAGCAGCTTGGGTCGGGTGCTCCTTGAAAATCAGCCCCAGCATTTT
CASSLGRVLLENQPQHF
>TRBJ2-1|-|-|17|TRBV27
TGTGCCAGCAGCTTTACCCTGACTAGTCTATCTTACAATGAGCAGTTCTTC
CASSFTLTSLSYNEQFF
>TRBJ2-3|-|-|13|TRBV6-1
TGTGCCAGCAGTGAAGCGGGGCCGCTAACGCAGTATTTT
CASSEAGPLTQYF
>TRBJ2-7|-|-|15|TRBV6-5
TGTGCCAGAGATTTCAAAAGACATCAGGGTTACGAGCAGTACTTC
CARDFKRHQGYEQYF
>TRBJ1-4|once|-|16|TRBV18
TGTGCCAGCTCCGGACAGCCTCTCACAACTAATGAAAAACTGTTTTTT
CASSGQPLTTNEKLFF
>TRBJ1-2|few|TRBD1|14|TRBV18
TGTGCCAGCTCACTCGGGACAGGGGGCGCGAGCTACACCTTC
CASSLGTGGASYTF
>TRBJ2-4|-|TRBD2|19|TRBV7-2
TGTGCCAGCAGCTCTAACCCAAGATGGGCGGGAGATGTCAAAAACATTCAGTACTTC
CASSSNPRWAGDVKNIQYF
>TRBJ2-1|-|-|13|TRBV2
TGTGCCAGCAAATTCAGGGCCAGGGATGAGCAGTTCTTC
CASKFRARDEQFF
>TRBJ2-1|-|-|15|TRBV7-9
TGTGCCAGCAGCTTGGCTCTAGTTAATTACAATGAGCAGTTCTTC
CASSLALVNYNEQFF
>TRBJ2-2|once|TRBD2|16|TRBV19
TGTGCCAGTAGTAAAGGGACTACTGCGAACACCGGGGAGCTGTTTTTT
CASSKGTTANTGELFF
>TRBJ2-3|-|TRBD1|15|TRBV28
TGTGCCAGCAGTTTGTGGGGACAGTCCACAGATACGCAGTATTTT
CASSLWGQSTDTQYF
>TRBJ1-2|-|-|12|TRBV3-1/TRBV3-2
TGTGCCAGCAGCCTACAGGGCTATGGCTACACCTTC
CASSLQGYGYTF
>TRBJ2-1|-|TRBD2|14|TRBV19
TGTGCCAGTAGGAAGCGGGAAGTAAGCAATGAGCAGTTCTTC
CASRKREVSNEQFF
>TRBJ2-3|-|-|18|TRBV15
TGTGCCACCAGCAGAGATTCCACAGTTACCAGGTCCACAGATACGCAGTATTTT
CATSRDSTVTRSTDTQYF
>TRBJ2-1|-|TRBD2|15|TRBV7-2
TGTGCCAGCAGCCAGACTAGCGGAACCTACAATGAGCAGTTCTTC
CASSQTSGTYNEQFF
>TRBJ2-3|-|TRBD2|16|TRBV7-9
TGTGCCAGCAGCCCCTCGAGGACTAGCAGTGCAGATACGCAGTATTTT
CASSPSRTSSADTQYF
>TRBJ1-3|-|-|13|TRBV25-1
TGTGCCAGTGGGGGGGGCCCTGGAAACACCATATATTTT
CASGGGPGNTIYF
>TRBJ2-3|-|TRBD2|15|TRBV30
TGTGCCTGGAGTGTAGTAGCGGGAGGCCCAGATACGCAGTATTTT
CAWSVVAGGPDTQYF
>TRBJ2-1|-|TRBD2|17|TRBV5-1
TGCGCCAGCAGCTTTGGGCTAGCGGGAGGGCCCCGCCGAGAGCAGTTCTTC
CASSFGLAGGPRREQFF
>TRBJ2-2|-|-|15|TRBV25-1
TGTGCCAGCAGTCGCGGGAAAGGGATCACCGGGGAGCTGTTTTTT
CASSRGKGITGELFF
>TRBJ2-3|-|-|11|TRBV2
TGTGCCAGCAGTACGCGAGATACGCAGTATTTT
CASSTRDTQYF
>TRBJ1-6|-|-|13|TRBV19
TGTGCCAGCCAAGACAGGTTGAATTCACCCCTCCACTTT
CASQDRLNSPLHF
>TRBJ2-2|-|-|14|TRBV7-7
TGTGCTAGCAGCTTATCCTCTAACACCGGGGAGCTGTTTTTT
CASSLSSNTGELFF
>TRBJ1-1|-|-|15|TRBV18
TGTGCCAGCTCACCAGAGCTCCAGGTGAACACTGAAGCTTTCTTT
CASSPELQVNTEAFF
>TRBJ1-5|-|TRBD1|12|TRBV28
TGTGCCAGCCGGACAGGAGGACAGCCCCAGCATTTT
CASRTGGQPQHF
>TRBJ2-7|-|-|14|TRBV6-6
TGTGCCAGCAGTTACGGGGCGGCTACCTACGAGCAGTACTTC
CASSYGAATYEQYF
>TRBJ2-7|-|TRBD2|18|TRBV6-2/TRBV6-3
TGTGCCAGCAGTTTTTTCCCTCGGGGACTAGCGGAATTATACGAGCAGTACTTC
CASSFFPRGLAELYEQYF
>TRBJ1-2|-|TRBD1|16|TRBV28
TGTGCCAGCAGATCGATCTCGGGACAGGGGCGCCGCGGCTACACCTTC
CASRSISGQGRRGYTF
>TRBJ1-4|-|TRBD1|13|TRBV6-1
TGTGCCAGCAGCGGGCAGGGGGCAGAAAAACTGTTTTTT
CASSGQGAEKLFF
>TRBJ1-2|-|TRBD1|14|TRBV7-9
TGTGCCAGCAGCTCAGGGGACAGGGGGTATGGCTACACCTTC
CASSSGDRGYGYTF
>TRBJ2-5|-|TRBD2|16|TRBV5-4
TGTGCCAGCACTTCACGGGCTAGCGGGTTGAAAGAGACCCAGTACTTC
CASTSRASGLKETQYF
>TRBJ1-5|-|TRBD1|13|TRBV29-1
TGCAGCGCCGTGGGGACAGACAATCAGCCCCAGCATTTT
CSAVGTDNQPQHF
>TRBJ1-5|-|-|14|TRBV6-5
TGTGCCAGCAGCAACATACATAGCAATCAGCCCCAGCATTTT
CASSNIHSNQPQHF
>TRBJ2-2|-|-|15|TRBV19
TGTGCCAGTAGCCCGATGGTGGTCCGCGCCGGGGAGCTGTTTTTT
CASSPMVVRAGELFF
>TRBJ1-4|-|TRBD1|15|TRBV5-1
TGCGCCAGCAGCTTGGAAGGGACAGGGAGAGAAAAACTGTTTTTT
CASSLEGTGREKLFF
>TRBJ1-1|-|-|14|TRBV5-1
TGCGCCAGCAGCGAAGGGGATAAGTCCGAGGCGGCTTTCTTT
CASSEGDKSEAAFF
>TRBJ2-1|once|-|15|TRBV6-1
TGTGCCAGCAGTGAGGGTGGGGGGAGGTTCAATGAGCAGTTCTTC
CASSEGGGRFNEQFF
>TRBJ2-1|-|TRBD2|17|TRBV18
TGTGCCAGCTCAGGGGGACTAGCGGCCCAGTCGGGCAATGAGCAGTTCTTC
CASSGGLAAQSGNEQFF